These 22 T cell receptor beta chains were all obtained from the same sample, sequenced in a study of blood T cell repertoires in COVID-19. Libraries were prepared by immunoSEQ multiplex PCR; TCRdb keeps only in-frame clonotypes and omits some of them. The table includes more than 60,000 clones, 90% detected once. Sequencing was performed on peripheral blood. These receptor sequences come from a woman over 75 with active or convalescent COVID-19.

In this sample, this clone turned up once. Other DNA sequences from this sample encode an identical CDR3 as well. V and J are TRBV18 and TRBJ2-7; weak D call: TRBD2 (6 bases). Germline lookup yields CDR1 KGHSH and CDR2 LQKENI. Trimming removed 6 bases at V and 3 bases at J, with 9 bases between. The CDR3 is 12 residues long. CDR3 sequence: CASSLGGYEQYF. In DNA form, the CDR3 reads TGTGCCAGCTCGCTGGGGGGCTACGAGCAGTACTTC.

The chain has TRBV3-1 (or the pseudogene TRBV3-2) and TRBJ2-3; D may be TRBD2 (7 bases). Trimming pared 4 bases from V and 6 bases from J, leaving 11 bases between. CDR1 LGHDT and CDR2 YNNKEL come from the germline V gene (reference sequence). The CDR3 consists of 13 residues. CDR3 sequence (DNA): TGTGCCAGCAGCCCCCGGGGGGCCGATACGCAGTATTTT. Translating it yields CASSPRGADTQYF.

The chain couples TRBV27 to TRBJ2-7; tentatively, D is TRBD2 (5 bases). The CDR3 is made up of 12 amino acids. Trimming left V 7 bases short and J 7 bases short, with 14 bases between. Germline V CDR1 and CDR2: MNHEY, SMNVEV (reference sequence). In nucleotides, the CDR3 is TGTGCCAGCAATTCGCCCCGGGGTGAGCAGTACTTC. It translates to CASNSPRGEQYF.

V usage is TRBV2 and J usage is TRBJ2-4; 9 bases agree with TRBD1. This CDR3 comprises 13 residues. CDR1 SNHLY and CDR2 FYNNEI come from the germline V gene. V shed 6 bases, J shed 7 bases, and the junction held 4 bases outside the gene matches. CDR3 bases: TGTGCCAGCAGCGGGACAGGGAAGAACATTCAGTACTTC. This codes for CASSGTGKNIQYF.

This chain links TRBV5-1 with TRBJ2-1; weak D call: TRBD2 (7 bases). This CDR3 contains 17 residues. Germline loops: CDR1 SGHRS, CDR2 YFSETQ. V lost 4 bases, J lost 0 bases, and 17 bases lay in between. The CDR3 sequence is CASSLEGGATSYNEQFF. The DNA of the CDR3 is TGCGCCAGCAGCCTGGAAGGGGGGGCGACCTCCTACAATGAGCAGTTCTTC. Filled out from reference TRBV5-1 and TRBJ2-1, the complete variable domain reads KAGVTQTPRYLIKTRGQQVTLSCSPISGHRSVSWYQQTPGQGLQFLFEYFSETQRNKGNFPGRFSGRQFSNSRSEMNVSTLELGDSALYLCASSLEGGATSYNEQFFGPGTRLTVL.

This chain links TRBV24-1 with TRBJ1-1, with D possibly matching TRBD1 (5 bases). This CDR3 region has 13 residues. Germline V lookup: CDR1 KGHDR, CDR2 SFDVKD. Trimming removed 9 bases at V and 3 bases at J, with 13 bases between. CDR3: CATANGDYTEAFF. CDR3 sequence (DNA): TGTGCCACCGCGAACGGGGACTACACTGAAGCTTTCTTT.

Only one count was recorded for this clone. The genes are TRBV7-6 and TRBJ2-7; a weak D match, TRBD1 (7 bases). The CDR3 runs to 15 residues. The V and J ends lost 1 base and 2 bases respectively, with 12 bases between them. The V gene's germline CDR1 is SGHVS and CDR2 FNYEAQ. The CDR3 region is CASSLEAGGPYEQYF. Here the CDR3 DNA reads TGTGCCAGCAGCTTAGAAGCAGGGGGGCCCTACGAGCAGTACTTC.

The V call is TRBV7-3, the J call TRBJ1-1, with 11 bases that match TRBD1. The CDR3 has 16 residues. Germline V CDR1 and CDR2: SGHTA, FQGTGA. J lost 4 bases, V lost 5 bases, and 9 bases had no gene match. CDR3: CASSPRTGGDITEAFF. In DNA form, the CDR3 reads TGTGCCAGCAGCCCAAGGACAGGGGGCGACATCACTGAAGCTTTCTTT. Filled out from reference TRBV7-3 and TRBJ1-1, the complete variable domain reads GAGVSQTPSNKVTEKGKYVELRCDPISGHTALYWYRQSLGQGPEFLIYFQGTGAADDSGLPNDRFFAVRPEGSVSTLKIQRTERGDSAVYLCASSPRTGGDITEAFFGQGTRLTVV.

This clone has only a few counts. The CDR3 DNA is TGTGCCAGCAGTTCTACCCGGACAGGGAATTCACCCCTCCACTTT. As protein: CASSSTRTGNSPLHF. The chain uses TRBV28 and TRBJ1-6; the match to TRBD1 covers 8 bases. Germline loops: CDR1 MDHEN, CDR2 SYDVKM. The V segment lost 4 bases and the J segment 7 bases; nucleotides outside the gene matches: 6. The CDR3 runs to 15 residues.

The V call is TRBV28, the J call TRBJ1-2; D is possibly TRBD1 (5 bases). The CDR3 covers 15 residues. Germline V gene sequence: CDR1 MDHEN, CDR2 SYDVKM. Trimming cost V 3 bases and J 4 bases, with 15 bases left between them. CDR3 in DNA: TGTGCCAGCAGTTTGGGGTGGGGCAACTCCTATGGCTACACCTTC. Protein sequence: CASSLGWGNSYGYTF.

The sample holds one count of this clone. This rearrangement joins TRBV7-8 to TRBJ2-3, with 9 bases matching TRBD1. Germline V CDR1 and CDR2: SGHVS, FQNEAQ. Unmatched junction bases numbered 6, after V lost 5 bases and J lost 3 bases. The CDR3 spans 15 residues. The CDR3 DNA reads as TGTGCCAGCAGCCGGGACAGGGTAACGACAGATACGCAGTATTTT. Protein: CASSRDRVTTDTQYF.

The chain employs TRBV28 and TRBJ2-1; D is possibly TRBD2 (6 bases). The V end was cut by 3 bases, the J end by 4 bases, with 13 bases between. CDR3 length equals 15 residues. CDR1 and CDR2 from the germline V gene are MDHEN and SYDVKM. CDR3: CASSLEGPPYNEQFF. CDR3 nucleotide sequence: TGTGCCAGCAGTTTGGAGGGACCGCCGTACAATGAGCAGTTCTTC.

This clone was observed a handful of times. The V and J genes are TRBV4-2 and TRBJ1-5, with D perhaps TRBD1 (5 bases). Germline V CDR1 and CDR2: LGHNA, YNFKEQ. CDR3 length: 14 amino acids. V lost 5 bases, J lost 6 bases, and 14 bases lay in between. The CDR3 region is CASSGPQGSQPQHF. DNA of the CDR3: TGTGCCAGCAGCGGGCCGCAGGGAAGTCAGCCCCAGCATTTT.

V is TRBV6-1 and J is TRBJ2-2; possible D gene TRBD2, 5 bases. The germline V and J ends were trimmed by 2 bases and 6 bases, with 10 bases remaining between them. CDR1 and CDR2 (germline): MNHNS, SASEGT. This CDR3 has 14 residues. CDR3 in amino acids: CASSEWRRPGELFF. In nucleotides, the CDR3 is TGTGCCAGCAGTGAATGGAGGAGGCCCGGGGAGCTGTTTTTT.

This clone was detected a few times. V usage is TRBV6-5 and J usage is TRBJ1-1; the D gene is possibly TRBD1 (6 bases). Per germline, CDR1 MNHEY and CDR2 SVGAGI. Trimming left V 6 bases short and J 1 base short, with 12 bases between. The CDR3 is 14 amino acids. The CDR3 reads CASRTGRTNTEAFF. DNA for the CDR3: TGTGCCAGCAGGACAGGACGGACGAACACTGAAGCTTTCTTT.

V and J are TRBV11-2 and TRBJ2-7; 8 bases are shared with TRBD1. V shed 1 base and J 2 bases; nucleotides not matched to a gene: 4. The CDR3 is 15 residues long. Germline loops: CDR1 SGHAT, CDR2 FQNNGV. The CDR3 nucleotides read TGTGCCAGCAGCTTAGCCCAGGGGGCCACCTACGAGCAGTACTTC. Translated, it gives CASSLAQGATYEQYF.

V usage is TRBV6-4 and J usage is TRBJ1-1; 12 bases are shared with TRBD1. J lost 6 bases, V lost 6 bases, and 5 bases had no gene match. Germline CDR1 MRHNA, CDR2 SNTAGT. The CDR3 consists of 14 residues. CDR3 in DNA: TGTGCCAGCAGGATGGGACAGGGGGCCGCTGAAGCTTTCTTT. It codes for CASRMGQGAAEAFF.

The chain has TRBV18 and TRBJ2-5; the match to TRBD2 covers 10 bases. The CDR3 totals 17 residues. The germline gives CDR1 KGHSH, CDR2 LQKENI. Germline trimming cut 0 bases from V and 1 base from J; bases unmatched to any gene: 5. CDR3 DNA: TGTGCCAGCTCACCACCCGGACTAGCGGACCTCCAAGAGACCCAGTACTTC. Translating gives CASSPPGLADLQETQYF.

In DNA form, the CDR3 reads TGTGCCAGCAGTATACGACAGGGTTGGAGCAATCAGCCCCAGCATTTT. Amino acid sequence: CASSIRQGWSNQPQHF. The chain uses TRBV28 and TRBJ1-5; 7 positions agree with TRBD1. V shed 5 bases and J 1 base; nucleotides not matched to a gene: 8. Looked up from germline, CDR1 is MDHEN and CDR2 is SYDVKM. The CDR3 spans 16 residues.

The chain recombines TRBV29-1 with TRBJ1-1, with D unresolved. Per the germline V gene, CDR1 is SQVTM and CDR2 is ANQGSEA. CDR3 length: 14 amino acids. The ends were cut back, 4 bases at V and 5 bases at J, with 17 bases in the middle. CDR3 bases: TGCAGCGTTGGCCCCGGGGTATATAGAACTGAAGCTTTCTTT. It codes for CSVGPGVYRTEAFF.

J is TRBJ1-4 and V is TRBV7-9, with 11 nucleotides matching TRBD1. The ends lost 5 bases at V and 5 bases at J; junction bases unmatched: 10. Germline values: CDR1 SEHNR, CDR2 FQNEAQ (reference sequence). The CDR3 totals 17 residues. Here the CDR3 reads CASSPVPGQGGNEKLFF. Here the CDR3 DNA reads TGTGCCAGCAGCCCCGTCCCGGGACAGGGGGGGAATGAAAAACTGTTTTTT.

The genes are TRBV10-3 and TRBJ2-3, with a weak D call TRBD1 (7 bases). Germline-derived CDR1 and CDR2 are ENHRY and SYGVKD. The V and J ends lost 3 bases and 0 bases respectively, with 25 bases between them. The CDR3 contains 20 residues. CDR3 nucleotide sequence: TGTGCCATCAGTGACAGACAGGGACTTGGCGGGGCAACTAGCACAGATACGCAGTATTTT. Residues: CAISDRQGLGGATSTDTQYF.